This TCR beta chain was sequenced in a study of blood T cell repertoires in COVID-19. Overall study: Samples of COVID-19 (acute and convalescent) were obtained from the United States, Italy and Spain. PBMCs, B-cell-depleted T cells, or T cells provided the cDNA or gDNA that made up the material.

Trimming removed 5 bases from V and 4 bases from J, with 18 bases in between. The CDR3 spans 16 residues. Germline V lookup: CDR1 LNHDA, CDR2 SQIVND (reference sequence). As processed by the authors: Cell counts per sample came from amplifying reference gene primers. Sequencing used immunoSEQ multiplex PCR; TCRdb keeps in-frame clones, though not all of them. Clone size and V and J calls were adopted from that table, with D and trimming inferred from the DNA. Among about 81,000 clones, around 92% were seen once, and the ten largest hold roughly 2%. The sample was peripheral blood. The rearrangement uses TRBV19 and TRBJ1-3; no definite D call. This sequence originates from a woman aged 50 to 60 in a cohort sampled during active COVID-19. In nucleotides, the CDR3 is TGTGCCAGTAGTGCGCAAAGGTCCTCGGGGGGAAACACCATATATTTT. It encodes CASSAQRSSGGNTIYF.